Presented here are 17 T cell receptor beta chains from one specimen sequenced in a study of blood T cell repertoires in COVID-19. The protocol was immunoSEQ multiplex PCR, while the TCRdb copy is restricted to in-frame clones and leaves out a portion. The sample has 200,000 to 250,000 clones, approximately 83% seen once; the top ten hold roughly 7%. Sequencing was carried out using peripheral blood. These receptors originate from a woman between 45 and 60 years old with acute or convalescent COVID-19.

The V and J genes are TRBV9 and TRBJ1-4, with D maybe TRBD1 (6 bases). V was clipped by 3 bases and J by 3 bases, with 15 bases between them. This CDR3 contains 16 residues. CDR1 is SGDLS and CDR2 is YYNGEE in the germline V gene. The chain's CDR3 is CASSATGTIANEKLFF. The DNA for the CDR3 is TGTGCCAGCAGCGCTACAGGGACTATAGCTAATGAAAAACTGTTTTTT.

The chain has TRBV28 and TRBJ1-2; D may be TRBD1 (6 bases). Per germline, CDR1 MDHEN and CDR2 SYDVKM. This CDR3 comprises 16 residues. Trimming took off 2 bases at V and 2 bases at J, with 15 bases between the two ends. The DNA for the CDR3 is TGTGCCAGCAGTTTACGGCAGGGGTCAGGGAACTATGGCTACACCTTC. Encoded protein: CASSLRQGSGNYGYTF.

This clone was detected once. The DNA of the CDR3 is TGTGCCAGCGGGGACTCGCATGGGACCCAGTACTTC. The encoded protein is CASGDSHGTQYF. This rearrangement joins TRBV28 to TRBJ2-5, with D perhaps matching TRBD2 (6 bases). The CDR3 extends over 12 amino acids. In germline, CDR1 is MDHEN, CDR2 SYDVKM. V was shortened by 8 bases and J by 7 bases, with 14 bases between the two germline ends.

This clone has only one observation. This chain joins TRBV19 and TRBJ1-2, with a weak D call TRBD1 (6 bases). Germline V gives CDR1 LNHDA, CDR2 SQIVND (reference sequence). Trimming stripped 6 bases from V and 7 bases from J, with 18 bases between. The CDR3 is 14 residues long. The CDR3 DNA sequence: TGTGCCAGTAGCGAATCGGGACAACTCCCTGGCTACACCTTC. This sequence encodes CASSESGQLPGYTF.

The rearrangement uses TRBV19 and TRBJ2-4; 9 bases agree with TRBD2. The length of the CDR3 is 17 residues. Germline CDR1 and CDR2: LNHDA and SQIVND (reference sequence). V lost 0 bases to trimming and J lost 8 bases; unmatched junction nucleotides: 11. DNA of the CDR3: TGTGCCAGTAGTATAGAACAGGGACTAGCAGTCGGGGACATTCAGTACTTC. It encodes CASSIEQGLAVGDIQYF.

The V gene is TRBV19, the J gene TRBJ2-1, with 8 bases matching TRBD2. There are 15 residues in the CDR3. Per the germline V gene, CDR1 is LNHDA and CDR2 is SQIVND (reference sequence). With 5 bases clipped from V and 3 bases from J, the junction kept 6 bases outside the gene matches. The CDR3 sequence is CASSLTSGRYNEQFF. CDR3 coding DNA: TGTGCCAGTAGTCTCACTAGCGGCCGCTACAATGAGCAGTTCTTC.

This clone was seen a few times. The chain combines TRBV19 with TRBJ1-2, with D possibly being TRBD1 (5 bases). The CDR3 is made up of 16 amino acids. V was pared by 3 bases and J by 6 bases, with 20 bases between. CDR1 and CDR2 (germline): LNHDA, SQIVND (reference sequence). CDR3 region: CASSMGRPGGSDGYTF. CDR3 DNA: TGTGCCAGTAGTATGGGACGGCCGGGGGGAAGCGATGGCTACACCTTC.

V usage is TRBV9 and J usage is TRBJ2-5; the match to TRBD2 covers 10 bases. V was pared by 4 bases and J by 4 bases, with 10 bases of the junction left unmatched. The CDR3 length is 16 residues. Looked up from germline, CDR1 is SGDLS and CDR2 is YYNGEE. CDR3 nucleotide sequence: TGTGCCAGCAGCCTAGCTGAGCGGGGGGGCGGAGAGACCCAGTACTTC. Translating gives CASSLAERGGGETQYF.

The CDR3 DNA sequence: TGTGCCAGCAGCGTCGTAACCGGGACAGGGACCTACGAGCAGTACTTC. It specifies CASSVVTGTGTYEQYF. The chain has TRBV5-4 and TRBJ2-7, with 9 bases identical to TRBD1. Germline lookup yields CDR1 SGHNT and CDR2 YYREEE (reference sequence). The junction had 10 bases not matched to a gene; V was cut back by 4 bases and J by 2 bases. The length of the CDR3 is 16 residues. Full variable domain (outside the CDR3, taken from reference TRBV5-4 and TRBJ2-7): ETGVTQSPTHLIKTRGQQVTLRCSSQSGHNTVSWYQQALGQGPQFIFQYYREEENGRGNFPPRFSGLQFPNYSSELNVNALELDDSALYLCASSVVTGTGTYEQYFGPGTRLTVT.

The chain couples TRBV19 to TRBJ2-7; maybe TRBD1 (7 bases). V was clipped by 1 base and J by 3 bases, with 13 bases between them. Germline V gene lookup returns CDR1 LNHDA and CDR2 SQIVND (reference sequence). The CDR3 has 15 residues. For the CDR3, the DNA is TGTGCCAGTAGTATAGGATTCAGGGGGGACTACGAGCAGTACTTC. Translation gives CASSIGFRGDYEQYF.

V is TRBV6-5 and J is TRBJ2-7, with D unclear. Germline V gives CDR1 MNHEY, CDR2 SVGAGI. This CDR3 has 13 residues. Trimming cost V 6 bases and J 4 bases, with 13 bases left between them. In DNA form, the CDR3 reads TGTGCCAGCAGCCGACTGGAACTATACGAGCAGTACTTC. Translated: CASSRLELYEQYF.

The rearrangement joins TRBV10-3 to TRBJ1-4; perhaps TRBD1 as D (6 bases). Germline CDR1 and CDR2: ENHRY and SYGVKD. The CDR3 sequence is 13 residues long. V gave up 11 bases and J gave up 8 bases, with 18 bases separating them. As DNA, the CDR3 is TGTGCCTCGAGAAGCGCAGGGGAGGAAAAACTGTTTTTT. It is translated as CASRSAGEEKLFF.

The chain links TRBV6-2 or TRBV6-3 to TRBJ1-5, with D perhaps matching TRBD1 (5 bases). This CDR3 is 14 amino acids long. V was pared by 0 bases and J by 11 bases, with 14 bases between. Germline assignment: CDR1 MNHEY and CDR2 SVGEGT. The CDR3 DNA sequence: TGTGCCAGCAGTTACTCGGGGGGGAAAAGAGCCCAGCATTTT. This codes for CASSYSGGKRAQHF.

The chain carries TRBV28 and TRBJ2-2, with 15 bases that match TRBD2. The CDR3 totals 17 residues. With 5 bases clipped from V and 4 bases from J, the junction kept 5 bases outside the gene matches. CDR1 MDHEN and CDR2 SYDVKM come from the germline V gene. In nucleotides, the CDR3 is TGTGCCAGCAGTCGGACTAGCGGGGGGGCACTCACCGGGGAGCTGTTTTTT. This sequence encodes CASSRTSGGALTGELFF.

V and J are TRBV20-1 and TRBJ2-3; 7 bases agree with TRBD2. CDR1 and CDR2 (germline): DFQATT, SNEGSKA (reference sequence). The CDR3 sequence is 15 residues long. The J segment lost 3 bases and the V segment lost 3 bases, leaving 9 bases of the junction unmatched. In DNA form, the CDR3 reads TGCAGTGCTAGTTTGAGGGAGGGCCCGACAGATACGCAGTATTTT. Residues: CSASLREGPTDTQYF.

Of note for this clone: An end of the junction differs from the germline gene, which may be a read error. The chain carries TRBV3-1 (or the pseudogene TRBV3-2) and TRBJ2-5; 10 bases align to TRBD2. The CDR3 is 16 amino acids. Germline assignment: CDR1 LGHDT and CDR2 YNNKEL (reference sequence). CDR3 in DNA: TGTGCCAGCAGCCAAGATCCAGCGGGGGGGCAAGCGACCCAGTACTTC. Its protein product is CASSQDPAGGQATQYF.

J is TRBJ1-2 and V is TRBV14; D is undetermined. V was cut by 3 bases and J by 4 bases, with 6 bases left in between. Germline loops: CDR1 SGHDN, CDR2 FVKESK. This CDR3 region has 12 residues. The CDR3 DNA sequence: TGTGCCAGCAGCCAGTACAGCTATGGCTACACCTTC. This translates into CASSQYSYGYTF.